The entry below describes one T cell receptor (beta chain). The antigen remains unidentified. This sample is drawn from a study of T cell responses to AZD1222 COVID-19 vaccine. Study-wide findings and caveats: Baseline testing showed seropositivity in only five to seven AZD1222 recipients.

Measured with immunoSEQ multiplex PCR; TCRdb has only the in-frame clones, and not every one. Among about 130,000 clones, roughly nine tenths were seen once, and the ten largest hold 1.5% to 1.8%. From germline, CDR1 is SGHAT and CDR2 FQNNGV. CDR3 size: 19 residues. Trimming cost V 1 base and J 0 bases, with 20 bases left between them. The clonotype was recovered from an adult in good health. The chain links TRBV11-2 to TRBJ2-3; weak D call: TRBD2 (5 bases). The sequencing used peripheral blood, collected on day 0 of AZD1222 vaccination. The chain's CDR3 is CASSLGATSATISTDTQYF. CDR3 coding DNA: TGTGCCAGCAGCTTAGGTGCAACGTCAGCGACTATTAGCACAGATACGCAGTATTTT.